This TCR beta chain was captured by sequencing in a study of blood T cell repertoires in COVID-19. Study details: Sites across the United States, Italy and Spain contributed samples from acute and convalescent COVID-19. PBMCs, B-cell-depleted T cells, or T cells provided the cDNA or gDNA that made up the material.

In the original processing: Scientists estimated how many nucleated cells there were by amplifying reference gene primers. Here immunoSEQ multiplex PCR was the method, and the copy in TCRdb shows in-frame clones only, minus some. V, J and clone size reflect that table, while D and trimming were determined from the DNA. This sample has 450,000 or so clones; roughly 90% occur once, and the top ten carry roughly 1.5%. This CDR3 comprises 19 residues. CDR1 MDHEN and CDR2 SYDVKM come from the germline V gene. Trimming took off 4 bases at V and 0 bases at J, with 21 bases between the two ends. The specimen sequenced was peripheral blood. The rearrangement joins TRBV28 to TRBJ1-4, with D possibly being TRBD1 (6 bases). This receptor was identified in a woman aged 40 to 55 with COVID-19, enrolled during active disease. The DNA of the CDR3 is TGTGCCAGCAGTTCCCCCCGACAGGCAACAACTACAACTAATGAAAAACTGTTTTTT. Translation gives CASSSPRQATTTTNEKLFF. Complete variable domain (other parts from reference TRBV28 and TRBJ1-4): DVKVTQSSRYLVKRTGEKVFLECVQDMDHENMFWYRQDPGLGLRLIYFSYDVKMKEKGDIPEGYSVSREKKERFSLILESASTNQTSMYLCASSSPRQATTTTNEKLFFGSGTQLSVL.